Reported below is one T cell receptor beta chain. As yet, its antigen is unknown. The assay was immunoSEQ multiplex PCR, and TCRdb's table has in-frame clones only and misses some. This sample has about 490,000 clones, with 76% found just once. The data were obtained in a study of shared clonotypes between healthy human individuals. Whole-study context: Donors were a couple of women and a few men aged 18 to 49.

General study points: Sampling covered blood only; tissue repertoires likely differ.

Specimen: PBMCs. The source of this sequence is a woman in her thirties or forties in good health. Some clones in this sample may be carry-over from other donors' samples.

CDR3 loop: CASIEGTSERGSYNEQFF. The CDR3 DNA reads TGTGCCAGTATTGAGGGGACTAGCGAGCGGGGCTCCTACAATGAGCAGTTCTTC. V usage is TRBV19 and J usage is TRBJ2-1; 10 nucleotides match TRBD2. V lost 7 bases to trimming and J lost 0 bases; unmatched junction nucleotides: 12. Germline lookup yields CDR1 LNHDA and CDR2 SQIVND (reference sequence). The CDR3 extends over 18 amino acids.